The present entry profiles one TCR beta chain with its context. The sample belongs to a study of lymphopenia after photon versus proton radiotherapy. CDR1 and CDR2 (germline): MGHRA, YSYEKL. With 0 bases removed from V and 0 bases from J, the gap between germline ends came to 12 bases. The CDR3 extends over 18 amino acids. TCRdb's copy holds only in-frame clones and misses some; the assay was immunoSEQ multiplex PCR. The sample yields tens of thousands of clones, 87% seen once. The receptor comes from a man at least 80 years old with esophageal cancer. Sequenced here: peripheral blood, sampled from a patient treated with proton-based radiotherapy. V gene TRBV4-1 combines with J gene TRBJ1-6; D perhaps matches TRBD1 (6 bases). DNA of the CDR3: TGCGCCAGCAGCCAAGAGGACAGAACGAGCTCCTATAATTCACCCCTCCACTTT. Protein: CASSQEDRTSSYNSPLHF.